A selection of T cell receptor beta chains follows, all from one sample in a study of T cells after yellow fever vaccination. Via MiXCR, TCRdb re-called the 5' RACE reads, giving one row per CDR3 protein. The sample holds a few hundred thousand distinct CDR3 sequences, around 8.1% seen once. This specimen consisted of PBMCs, obtained around 45 days after the first yellow fever vaccination. The receptors were gathered from a young man who received the YFV17D yellow fever vaccine. CDR3s include the opening cysteine and the closing phenylalanine or tryptophan. A D gene is named only where the DNA matches it firmly. The size field is filled for only some rows; it gives once, few, many or a size class.

size | J | V | D | CDR3 | DNA
NA | TRBJ1-2 | TRBV18 | NA | CASSPRTSSGYGYTF | TGTGCCAGCTCACCACGCACCTCTTCGGGCTATGGCTACACCTTC
NA | TRBJ2-6 | TRBV5-1 | NA | CASSLLHGANVLTF | TGCGCCAGCAGCTTGTTGCATGGGGCCAACGTCCTGACTTTC
once | TRBJ1-5 | TRBV4-1 | NA | CASSQDAGGYQPQHF | TGCGCCAGCAGCCAAGATGCGGGTGGCTATCAGCCCCAGCATTTT
few | TRBJ2-2 | TRBV5-4 | NA | CASSRRGGGHTGELFF | TGTGCCAGCAGCCGAAGAGGTGGGGGACACACCGGGGAGCTGTTTTTT
NA | TRBJ1-2 | TRBV7-2 | TRBD1 | CASSQGRGTGIIYGYTF | TGTGCCAGCAGCCAGGGCCGAGGGACAGGGATAATCTATGGCTACACCTTC
NA | TRBJ2-7 | TRBV20-1 | NA | CSARVNQASFYEQYF | TGCAGTGCTAGAGTCAATCAGGCTAGCTTCTACGAGCAGTACTTC
NA | TRBJ2-5 | TRBV19 | NA | CASRSTGQETQYF | TGTGCCAGTAGGTCGACAGGACAAGAGACCCAGTACTTC
NA | TRBJ2-3 | TRBV7-3 | TRBD1 | CASSTFAGGYTQYF | TGTGCCAGCAGCACATTCGCAGGGGGATATACGCAGTATTTT
NA | TRBJ2-3 | TRBV18 | NA | CASSPYSETDTQYF | TGTGCCAGCTCACCATACTCGGAAACAGATACGCAGTATTTT
NA | TRBJ2-1 | TRBV5-1 | NA | CASSFGGWSHNEQFF | TGCGCCAGCAGCTTTGGAGGGTGGTCCCACAATGAGCAGTTCTTC
NA | TRBJ1-5 | TRBV28 | NA | CASSFYSVSNQPQHF | TGTGCCAGCAGTTTTTACAGCGTTAGCAATCAGCCCCAGCATTTT
few | TRBJ1-1 | TRBV5-1 | NA | CASSSLGSDTEAFF | TGCGCCAGCAGCTCCCTGGGAAGCGACACTGAAGCTTTCTTT
NA | TRBJ2-3 | TRBV27 | TRBD2 | CASSLSPASGGADTQYF | TGTGCCAGCAGTTTATCGCCCGCTAGCGGGGGAGCAGATACGCAGTATTTT
NA | TRBJ2-7 | TRBV7-3 | NA | CASSLYQQDEQYF | TGTGCCAGCAGCTTATATCAACAGGACGAGCAGTACTTC
NA | TRBJ2-1 | TRBV6-2/TRBV6-3 | TRBD2 | CASSQLAVSYNEQFF | TGTGCCAGCAGTCAACTAGCGGTCTCCTACAATGAGCAGTTCTTC
few | TRBJ1-1 | TRBV7-6 | TRBD1 | CASSLGTGAEAFF | TGTGCCAGCAGCTTAGGCACAGGGGCTGAAGCTTTCTTT
many | TRBJ1-6 | TRBV4-3 | NA | CASSQDGLGNSPLHF | TGCGCCAGCAGCCAAGATGGCCTAGGAAATTCACCCCTCCACTTT
many | TRBJ1-5 | TRBV20-1 | NA | CSARGRGLQPQHF | TGCAGTGCTAGAGGGCGGGGGCTTCAGCCCCAGCATTTT
NA | TRBJ2-3 | TRBV27 | TRBD2 | CASSYLAGGSDTQYF | TGTGCCAGCAGTTATCTAGCGGGGGGCTCAGATACGCAGTATTTT
NA | TRBJ2-3 | TRBV12-3/TRBV12-4 | NA | CASSFYDTQYF | TGTGCCAGCAGTTTCTACGATACGCAGTATTTT
NA | TRBJ2-1 | TRBV5-4 | NA | CAISSGVLSYNEQFF | TGTGCCATCAGCTCTGGGGTGCTCTCCTACAATGAGCAGTTCTTC
NA | TRBJ2-3 | TRBV4-3 | TRBD1 | CASSQEGHLGTGTDTQYF | TGCGCCAGCAGCCAAGAAGGGCATTTGGGGACAGGGACAGATACGCAGTATTTT
NA | TRBJ2-2 | TRBV27 | NA | CASSFWGPPNTGELFF | TGTGCCAGCAGTTTTTGGGGGCCCCCGAACACCGGGGAGCTGTTTTTT
NA | TRBJ2-7 | TRBV4-3 | NA | CASSPESLSYEQYF | TGCGCCAGCAGCCCCGAATCCCTTTCCTACGAGCAGTACTTC
many | TRBJ1-2 | TRBV14 | NA | CASSQNDPLWDYTF | TGTGCCAGCAGCCAAAATGACCCACTATGGGACTACACCTTC
NA | TRBJ2-1 | TRBV6-2/TRBV6-3 | NA | CASRPGGRGGREQFF | TGTGCCAGCAGGCCCGGAGGGAGGGGGGGGAGAGAGCAGTTCTTC
few | TRBJ2-1 | TRBV5-6 | NA | CASSRTGESNEQFF | TGTGCCAGCAGTAGGACCGGGGAGAGCAATGAGCAGTTCTTC
NA | TRBJ1-6 | TRBV27 | TRBD1 | CASSVQQGLNSPLHF | TGTGCCAGCAGTGTCCAACAGGGGCTCAATTCACCCCTCCACTTT
few | TRBJ2-3 | TRBV12-3/TRBV12-4 | TRBD1 | CASTRHRGRETDTQYF | TGTGCCAGCACCCGACACAGGGGGCGAGAAACAGATACGCAGTATTTT
NA | TRBJ2-1 | TRBV5-4 | NA | CASSLPGLDYNEQFF | TGTGCCAGCAGCTTGCCGGGACTGGACTACAATGAGCAGTTCTTC
many | TRBJ1-2 | TRBV29-1 | NA | CSVEDLEGSYTF | TGCAGCGTTGAAGATCTTGAGGGAAGCTACACCTTC
many | TRBJ2-5 | TRBV14 | NA | CASSQDVLTQYF | TGTGCCAGCAGCCAAGACGTCTTGACCCAGTACTTC
NA | TRBJ2-5 | TRBV4-3 | NA | CASSQDLSDQETQYF | TGCGCCAGCAGCCAAGATTTGAGCGACCAAGAGACCCAGTACTTC
NA | TRBJ1-1 | TRBV7-9 | NA | CASSFGSGYGTEAFF | TGTGCCAGCAGCTTCGGGTCAGGGTATGGCACTGAAGCTTTCTTT
NA | TRBJ2-1 | TRBV19 | NA | CASSIVIPPDEQFF | TGTGCCAGTAGTATAGTAATCCCCCCGGATGAGCAGTTCTTC
NA | TRBJ1-1 | TRBV4-1 | NA | CASSQVSGMNTEAFF | TGCGCCAGCAGCCAAGTATCGGGTATGAACACTGAAGCTTTCTTT
NA | TRBJ2-5 | TRBV20-1 | TRBD2 | CSARLRPGLARKTQYF | TGCAGTGCTAGATTGCGCCCGGGACTAGCGAGAAAGACCCAGTACTTC
few | TRBJ2-3 | TRBV12-3/TRBV12-4 | NA | CASSFLARDTQYF | TGTGCCAGCAGTTTCCTAGCGAGAGATACGCAGTATTTT
many | TRBJ2-3 | TRBV7-2 | NA | CASRLQGGSIDTQYF | TGTGCCAGCAGGCTCCAGGGGGGGTCCATTGATACGCAGTATTTT
few | TRBJ2-3 | TRBV7-2 | NA | CASSSQGVGDTQYF | TGTGCCAGCAGCTCGCAAGGGGTGGGAGATACGCAGTATTTT
few | TRBJ2-3 | TRBV4-1 | NA | CASSQLGLSPTDTQYF | TGCGCCAGCAGCCAATTAGGACTTTCCCCCACAGATACGCAGTATTTT